The TCR beta chain described here comes from a study of blood T cells in healthy people across ages. Study observations and caveats: CMV infection status of these donors was not known.

The CDR3 has 13 residues. Germline V CDR1 and CDR2: MNHNS, SASEGT. In its sample, this clonotype was seen many times. The antigen is not known. This clone may be a read error of a much larger clone one base away. Through a sample-barcoded 5' primer and a J-beta primer mix, a second PCR was run for about 6 to 12 cycles. TCRdb re-called the 5' RACE reads through MiXCR, storing one row per CDR3 protein. The sample has hundreds of thousands of distinct CDR3 sequences, roughly 30% seen once. This clonotype was sampled from a woman over 75 in good health. V gene TRBV6-1 combines with J gene TRBJ2-6; maybe TRBD1 (5 bases). Sequencing was done on a sample of blood. Here the CDR3 DNA reads TGTGCCAGCACTAACTCTGGGGCCAACGTCCGGACTTTC. Protein sequence: CASTNSGANVRTF.